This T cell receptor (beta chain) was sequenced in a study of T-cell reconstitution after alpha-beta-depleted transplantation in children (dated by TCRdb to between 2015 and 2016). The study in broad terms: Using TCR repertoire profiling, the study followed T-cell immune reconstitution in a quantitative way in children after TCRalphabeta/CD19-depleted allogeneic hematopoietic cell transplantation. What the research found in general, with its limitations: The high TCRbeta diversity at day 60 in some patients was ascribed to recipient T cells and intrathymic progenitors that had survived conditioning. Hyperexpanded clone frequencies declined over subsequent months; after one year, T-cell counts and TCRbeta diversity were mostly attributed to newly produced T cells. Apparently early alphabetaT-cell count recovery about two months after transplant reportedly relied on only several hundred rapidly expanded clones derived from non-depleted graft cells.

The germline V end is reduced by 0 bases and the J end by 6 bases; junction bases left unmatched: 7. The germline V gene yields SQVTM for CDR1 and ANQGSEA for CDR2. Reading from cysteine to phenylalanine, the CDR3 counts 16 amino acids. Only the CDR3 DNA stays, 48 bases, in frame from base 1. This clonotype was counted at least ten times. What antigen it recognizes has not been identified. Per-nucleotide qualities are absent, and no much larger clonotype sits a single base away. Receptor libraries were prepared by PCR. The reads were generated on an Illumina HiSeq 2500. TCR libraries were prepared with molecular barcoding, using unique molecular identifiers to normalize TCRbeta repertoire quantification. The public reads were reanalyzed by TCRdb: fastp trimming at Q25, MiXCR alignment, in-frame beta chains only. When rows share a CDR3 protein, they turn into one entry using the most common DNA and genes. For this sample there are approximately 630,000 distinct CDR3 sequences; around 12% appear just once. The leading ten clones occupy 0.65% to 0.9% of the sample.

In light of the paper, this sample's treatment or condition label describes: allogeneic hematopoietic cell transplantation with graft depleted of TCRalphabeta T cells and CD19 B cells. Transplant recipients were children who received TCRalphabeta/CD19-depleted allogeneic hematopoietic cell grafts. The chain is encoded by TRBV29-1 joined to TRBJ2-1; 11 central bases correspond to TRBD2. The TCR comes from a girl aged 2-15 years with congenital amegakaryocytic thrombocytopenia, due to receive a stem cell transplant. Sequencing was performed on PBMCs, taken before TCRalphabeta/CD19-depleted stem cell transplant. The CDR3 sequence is CSVEEGLAARGNEQFF. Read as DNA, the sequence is TGCAGCGTTGAAGAGGGACTAGCGGCGCGGGGCAATGAGCAGTTCTTC.